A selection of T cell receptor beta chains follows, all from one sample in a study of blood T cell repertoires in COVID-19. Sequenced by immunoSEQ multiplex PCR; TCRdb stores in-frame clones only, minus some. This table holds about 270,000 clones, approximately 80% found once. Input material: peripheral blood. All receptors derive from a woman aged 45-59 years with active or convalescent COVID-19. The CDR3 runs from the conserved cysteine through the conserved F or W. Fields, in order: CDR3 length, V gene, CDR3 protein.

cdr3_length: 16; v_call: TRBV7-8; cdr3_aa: CASSLGSTGIGHGYTF
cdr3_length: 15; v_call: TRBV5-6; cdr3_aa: CASRPGLAGTETQYF
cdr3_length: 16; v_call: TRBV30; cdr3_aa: CAWRIGGVSGNSPLHF
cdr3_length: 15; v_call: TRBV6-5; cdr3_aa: CASRGTGAGANVLTF
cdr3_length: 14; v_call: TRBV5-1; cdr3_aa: CASSVARVTGELFF
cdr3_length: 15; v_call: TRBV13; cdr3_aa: CASSLISAVNTEAFF
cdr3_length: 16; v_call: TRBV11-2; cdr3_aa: CASSLGFGGNQETQYF
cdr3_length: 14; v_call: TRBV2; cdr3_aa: CASSEWQGDYGYTF
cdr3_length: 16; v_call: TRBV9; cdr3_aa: CASSIGLAGVEETQYF
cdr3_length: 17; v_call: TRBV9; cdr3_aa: CASSEGTGGASSYEQYF
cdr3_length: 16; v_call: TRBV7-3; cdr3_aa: CASSLDPRTGNYGYTF
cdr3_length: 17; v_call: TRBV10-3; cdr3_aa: CAISEFIQGVGGNTIYF
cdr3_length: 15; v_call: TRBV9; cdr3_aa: CASSVGGLHTGELFF
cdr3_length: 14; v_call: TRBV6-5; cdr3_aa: CASSYQTGAKGYTF
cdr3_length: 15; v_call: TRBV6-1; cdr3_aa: CASSESPGQGGGYTF
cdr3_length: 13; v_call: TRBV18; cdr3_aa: CASSPGQFVGYTF
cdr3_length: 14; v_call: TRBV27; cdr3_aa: CASSYGVLNTEAFF
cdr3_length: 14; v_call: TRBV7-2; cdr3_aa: CASSPGGFYTEAFF
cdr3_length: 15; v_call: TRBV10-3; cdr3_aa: CAISLGGTNTGELFF
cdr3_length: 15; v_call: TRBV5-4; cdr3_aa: CASSLGLAATDTQYF
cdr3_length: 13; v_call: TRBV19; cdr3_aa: CASLDRMNTEAFF
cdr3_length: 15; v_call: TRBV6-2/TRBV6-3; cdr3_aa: CASSYVLAGAEKLFF
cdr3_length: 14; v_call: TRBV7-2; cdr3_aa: CASSLETGDYGYTF
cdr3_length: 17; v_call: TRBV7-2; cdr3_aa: CASSLVRAGIGRSEQFF
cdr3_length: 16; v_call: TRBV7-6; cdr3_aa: CASSFEREGLSGELFF
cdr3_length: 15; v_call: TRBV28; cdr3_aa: CASSPRPGAADTQYF
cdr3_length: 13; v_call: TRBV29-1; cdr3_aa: CSVASSGQNEQFF
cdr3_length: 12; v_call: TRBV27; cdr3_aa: CASSFDRAKQFF